The next 31 T cell receptor beta chains were all read from a single sample in a study of blood T cell repertoires in COVID-19. The data were produced by immunoSEQ multiplex PCR, yet TCRdb's version contains in-frame clones alone and is incomplete. The sample carries 70,000 to 90,000 clones, roughly three quarters recorded once. Input material: peripheral blood. These receptors came from a man in his 70s with acute or convalescent COVID-19.

The CDR3 protein is CASSYSGVSGNEQFF. The CDR3 DNA follows: TGTGCCAGCAGTTACTCAGGGGTCTCGGGCAATGAGCAGTTCTTC. The rearrangement joins TRBV6-5 to TRBJ2-1; perhaps TRBD1 as D (5 bases). Germline assignment: CDR1 MNHEY and CDR2 SVGAGI. Trimming removed 0 bases from V and 6 bases from J, with 12 bases in between. This CDR3 is 15 amino acids long.

This clone was detected only once. The chain employs TRBV6-6 and TRBJ2-1, with D maybe TRBD2 (7 bases). The V end was cut by 2 bases, the J end by 2 bases, with 10 bases between. Germline values: CDR1 MNHNY, CDR2 SVGAGI (reference sequence). This CDR3 is 15 amino acids long. Here the CDR3 reads CASSYRGGTYNEQFF. Here the CDR3 DNA reads TGTGCCAGCAGTTACAGGGGGGGGACCTACAATGAGCAGTTCTTC.

The gene calls are TRBV19 and TRBJ1-5; 7 bases match TRBD1. Trimming cost V 5 bases and J 6 bases; bases outside gene matches: 13. The CDR3 runs to 16 residues. CDR1 is LNHDA and CDR2 is SQIVND in the germline V gene (reference sequence). CDR3 nucleotides: TGTGCCAGTAGTTCCGTAGGGGGCGGATCAGGTCAGCCCCAGCATTTT. Its translation: CASSSVGGGSGQPQHF.

The rearrangement joins TRBV6-1 to TRBJ1-6; possible D gene TRBD1, 6 bases. Trimming took off 3 bases at V and 9 bases at J, with 21 bases between the two ends. Germline V CDR1 and CDR2: MNHNS, SASEGT. The CDR3 loop spans 17 amino acids. CDR3 region: CASSDSGVAGTFSPLHF. Written as DNA, the CDR3 is TGTGCCAGCAGTGATTCAGGGGTGGCAGGGACGTTTTCACCCCTCCACTTT.

The chain combines TRBV7-9 with TRBJ1-1, with D possibly being TRBD1 (5 bases). Germline CDR1 reads SEHNR; CDR2 reads FQNEAQ (reference sequence). The CDR3 extends over 15 amino acids. V lost 2 bases, J lost 2 bases, and 12 bases lay in between. The CDR3 DNA follows: TGTGCCAGCAGCTTACAGGGTCAGTTTAACACTGAAGCTTTCTTT. It specifies CASSLQGQFNTEAFF.

The chain recombines TRBV27 with TRBJ2-7, with a weak D call TRBD1 (6 bases). The V end lost 2 bases, the J end lost 4 bases, and 12 bases lay between the germline ends. The CDR3 has 14 residues. Germline lookup yields CDR1 MNHEY and CDR2 SMNVEV (reference sequence). The CDR3, as DNA: TGTGCCAGCAGTTTAAACAGGGTGGGGTACGAGCAGTACTTC. As protein: CASSLNRVGYEQYF.

As DNA, the CDR3 is TGTGCCGGACTTAATCCGGGACACGGCACAGATACGCAGTATTTT. This encodes CAGLNPGHGTDTQYF. V is TRBV9 and J is TRBJ2-3, with D possibly being TRBD1 (6 bases). Deletions cut 10 bases from V and 1 base from J, with 19 bases between. This CDR3 region has 15 residues. Germline V gene lookup returns CDR1 SGDLS and CDR2 YYNGEE.

The V call is TRBV19, the J call TRBJ1-4; 8 bases align to TRBD1. This CDR3 has 16 amino acids. With V trimmed by 7 bases and J by 4 bases, 11 bases remained unmatched. Germline V CDR1 and CDR2: LNHDA, SQIVND (reference sequence). In nucleotides, the CDR3 is TGTGCCAGTAACGACCCTACAGGGGGGCTTAATGAAAAACTGTTTTTT. Protein sequence: CASNDPTGGLNEKLFF.

In the case of this clone: Other DNA sequences in the sample encode the same CDR3. The J gene is TRBJ2-1, the V gene TRBV28, with D perhaps TRBD1 (6 bases). This CDR3 is built from 15 residues. V lost 1 base to trimming and J lost 4 bases, with 11 bases between them. The germline V gene encodes CDR1 MDHEN and CDR2 SYDVKM. This chain's CDR3 is CASSLSGGGYNEQFF. CDR3 DNA: TGTGCCAGCAGTTTATCTGGGGGCGGATACAATGAGCAGTTCTTC.

This clone was picked up a small number of times. V gene TRBV9 combines with J gene TRBJ2-1; TRBD2 matches 12 bases. The V gene's germline CDR1 is SGDLS and CDR2 YYNGEE. The CDR3 is made up of 16 amino acids. J gave up 11 bases and V 4 bases, and 13 bases lay outside the gene matches. The DNA of the CDR3 is TGTGCCAGCAGCCCCCCAAGGCCTAGCGGGGGGGGACAGCAGTTCTTC. Translation: CASSPPRPSGGGQQFF.

CDR3 in DNA: TGTGCCAGCAGCCAACCTCGACAGGGGTTGTTGGAGCCCCAGCATTTT. This sequence encodes CASSQPRQGLLEPQHF. This chain uses TRBV6-6 with TRBJ1-5; 8 bases agree with TRBD1. Germline trimming cut 6 bases from V and 8 bases from J; bases unmatched to any gene: 15. The V gene's germline CDR1 is MNHNY and CDR2 SVGAGI (reference sequence). The CDR3 is 16 residues long.

CDR3 protein: CASSYQGEDTEAFF. As DNA, the CDR3 is TGTGCCAGCAGTTATCAGGGGGAGGACACTGAAGCTTTCTTT. The rearrangement joins TRBV6-6 to TRBJ1-1, with TRBD1 identical over 7 bases. Trimming took 3 bases from V and 3 from J; bases not matched to a gene: 4. The germline CDR1 and CDR2 sequences are MNHNY and SVGAGI (reference sequence). The CDR3 sequence is 14 residues long.

This chain uses TRBV11-2 with TRBJ2-7, with 8 bases that match TRBD1. This CDR3 has 14 residues. Per germline, CDR1 SGHAT and CDR2 FQNNGV. Trimming cost V 5 bases and J 2 bases; bases outside gene matches: 5. The CDR3 DNA is TGTGCCAGCAGCCTGACAGGGGAGGCCTACGAGCAGTACGTC. Translated, it gives CASSLTGEAYEQYV.

The chain recombines TRBV18 with TRBJ2-1, with TRBD2 as a possible D gene (7 bases). Trimming took 0 bases from V and 2 from J, leaving 11 bases between them. Germline values: CDR1 KGHSH, CDR2 LQKENI. The CDR3 contains 16 residues. CDR3 loop: CASSPPGRGTYNEQFF. The CDR3 DNA sequence: TGTGCCAGCTCACCACCGGGGAGGGGGACCTACAATGAGCAGTTCTTC.

The CDR3 spells CSATRTGRGNEAFF. The CDR3 bases are TGCAGCGCTACACGGACAGGGAGGGGGAATGAAGCTTTCTTT. The gene calls are TRBV29-1 and TRBJ1-1; TRBD1 matches at 8 bases. From germline, CDR1 is SQVTM and CDR2 ANQGSEA. This CDR3 spans 14 amino acids. Trimming cost V 7 bases and J 7 bases; bases outside gene matches: 14.

The chain is built from TRBV2 and TRBJ2-3; D perhaps matches TRBD1 (5 bases). This CDR3 spans 15 amino acids. Germline loops: CDR1 SNHLY, CDR2 FYNNEI. Trimming shortened V by 3 bases and J by 0 bases, and 10 bases separated the two germline ends. The CDR3 loop is CASSDPTDSTDTQYF. CDR3 DNA sequence: TGTGCCAGCAGTGACCCGACAGACAGCACAGATACGCAGTATTTT.

This clone was picked up a small number of times. This rearrangement joins TRBV5-5 to TRBJ1-2; 7 bases align to TRBD1. Germline-derived CDR1 and CDR2 are SGHKS and YYEKEE (reference sequence). The CDR3 spans 16 residues. J was trimmed by 0 bases and V by 5 bases; bases with no gene match: 10. In DNA form, the CDR3 reads TGTGCCAGCAGGAGGTTTGGGGACAGCCCTAACTATGGCTACACCTTC. Amino acid sequence: CASRRFGDSPNYGYTF. The full variable domain, completed using reference TRBV5-5 and TRBJ1-2, is DAGVTQSPTHLIKTRGQQVTLRCSPISGHKSVSWYQQVLGQGPQFIFQYYEKEERGRGNFPDRFSARQFPNYSSELNVNALLLGDSALYLCASRRFGDSPNYGYTFGSGTRLTVV.

This clone was picked up one time. The chain couples TRBV2 to TRBJ2-2; 9 bases agree with TRBD2. The V gene's germline CDR1 is SNHLY and CDR2 FYNNEI. The V gene end was trimmed by 1 base and the J gene end by 6 bases; junction bases not matched to a gene: 3. CDR3 length: 15 amino acids. The CDR3 protein is CASSEVAGVAGELFF. CDR3 in DNA: TGTGCCAGCAGTGAAGTAGCGGGGGTGGCCGGGGAGCTGTTTTTT.

V gene TRBV25-1 combines with J gene TRBJ1-2; maybe TRBD1 (5 bases). Germline CDR1 MGHDK, CDR2 SYGVNS. This CDR3 has 13 residues. V dropped 8 bases and J dropped 7 bases, with 17 bases sitting between them. The CDR3 nucleotides read TGTGCCAGCCGATCTCAAGGGGTAGTTGGCTACACCTTC. Protein product: CASRSQGVVGYTF.

This chain joins TRBV15 and TRBJ2-1; no reliable D call. This CDR3 region has 15 residues. Trimming left V 3 bases short and J 0 bases short, with 9 bases between. The V gene's germline CDR1 is LNHNV and CDR2 YYDKDF (reference sequence). The CDR3 coding sequence is TGTGCCACCAGCAGCACTCAGGACTCCTACAATGAGCAGTTCTTC. Residues: CATSSTQDSYNEQFF.

The V call is TRBV5-6, the J call TRBJ2-5; maybe TRBD2 (6 bases). CDR3 length equals 15 residues. Per the germline V gene, CDR1 is SGHDT and CDR2 is YYEEEE. Trimming pared 5 bases from V and 5 bases from J, leaving 19 bases between. CDR3 amino acids: CASSQRTPGVETQYF. The CDR3 nucleotides read TGTGCCAGCAGTCAGAGGACACCGGGGGTTGAGACCCAGTACTTC.

This clone was seen a few times. The chain employs TRBV5-8 and TRBJ2-2, with a weak D call TRBD2 (7 bases). Germline V lookup: CDR1 SGHTS, CDR2 YDEGEE. The V end lost 6 bases, the J end lost 5 bases, and 14 bases lay between the germline ends. This CDR3 has 14 amino acids. CDR3 protein: CASTSRGRTGELFF. The CDR3 bases are TGTGCCAGCACCTCGCGGGGGCGGACCGGGGAGCTGTTTTTT.

This clone was observed a single time. The rearrangement uses TRBV5-5 and TRBJ2-5; 13 bases are shared with TRBD2. The CDR3 is 17 residues long. Looked up from germline, CDR1 is SGHKS and CDR2 is YYEKEE (reference sequence). V lost 6 bases to trimming and J lost 4 bases; unmatched junction nucleotides: 12. DNA of the CDR3: TGTGCCAGCACCGAGGGACTAGCGGGGTTTAAGGGAGAGACCCAGTACTTC. This gives the protein CASTEGLAGFKGETQYF. Complete variable domain (other parts from reference TRBV5-5 and TRBJ2-5): DAGVTQSPTHLIKTRGQQVTLRCSPISGHKSVSWYQQVLGQGPQFIFQYYEKEERGRGNFPDRFSARQFPNYSSELNVNALLLGDSALYLCASTEGLAGFKGETQYFGPGTRLLVL.

The V call is TRBV7-9, the J call TRBJ2-3, with TRBD1 matching over 9 bases. Trimming removed 4 bases from V and 2 bases from J; junction bases left unmatched: 7. CDR3 length: 16 amino acids. Per germline, CDR1 SEHNR and CDR2 FQNEAQ (reference sequence). The CDR3 spells CASSSGQGTTTDTQYF. The CDR3 DNA is TGTGCCAGCAGCTCCGGACAGGGGACCACCACAGATACGCAGTATTTT.

The V call is TRBV10-3, the J call TRBJ1-5, with a tentative D call TRBD1 (6 bases). The CDR3 is 16 amino acids. Germline lookup yields CDR1 ENHRY and CDR2 SYGVKD. V was cut by 3 bases and J by 6 bases, with 18 bases left in between. CDR3 bases: TGTGCCATCAGTGATTCAGTCGCTGGGGGCAGTCAGCCCCAGCATTTT. Amino acids: CAISDSVAGGSQPQHF.

This clone was detected once. This chain uses TRBV11-2 with TRBJ2-2, with 9 bases that match TRBD1. CDR3 length equals 16 residues. Trimming took 5 bases from V and 6 from J; bases not matched to a gene: 10. Germline lookup yields CDR1 SGHAT and CDR2 FQNNGV. CDR3 protein: CASSKTGTGSPGELFF. The DNA of the CDR3 is TGTGCCAGCAGCAAAACCGGGACAGGGAGCCCCGGGGAGCTGTTTTTT.

V and J are TRBV4-2 and TRBJ2-3; possible D gene TRBD1, 5 bases. There are 15 residues in the CDR3. V was shortened by 1 base and J by 3 bases, with 11 bases between the two germline ends. Germline V gene sequence: CDR1 LGHNA, CDR2 YNFKEQ. CDR3 nucleotides: TGTGCCAGCAGCCAAGGCGCTCAGGGTACAGATACGCAGTATTTT. This codes for CASSQGAQGTDTQYF.

The chain uses TRBV6-1 and TRBJ1-2; no firm D call. V shed 3 bases and J shed 1 base, with 3 bases lying between them. CDR1 is MNHNS, CDR2 SASEGT, per germline. CDR3 length equals 12 residues. The CDR3, as DNA: TGTGCCAGCAGTGACGGTAACTATGGCTACACCTTC. Translated: CASSDGNYGYTF.

The chain uses TRBV10-2 and TRBJ1-5; D may be TRBD1 (5 bases). V dropped 6 bases and J dropped 0 bases, with 24 bases sitting between them. The germline CDR1 and CDR2 sequences are WSHSY and SAAADI. This CDR3 has 19 amino acids. The CDR3 nucleotides read TGCGCCAGCAGAGGAGGGGTTGGAGGGAATAAATATAGCAATCAGCCCCAGCATTTT. The encoded protein is CASRGGVGGNKYSNQPQHF.

This chain joins TRBV7-2 and TRBJ1-1, with no clear D. Germline CDR1 reads SGHTA; CDR2 reads FQGNSA. The V and J ends lost 1 base and 8 bases respectively, with 11 bases between them. This CDR3 comprises 13 residues. For the CDR3, the DNA is TGTGCCAGCAGCTTAGTTGTTGGCAGGGAAGCTTTCTTT. It is translated as CASSLVVGREAFF.

This clone showed up just once. The chain uses TRBV28 and TRBJ2-2, with D perhaps matching TRBD2 (5 bases). The V end was cut by 0 bases, the J end by 2 bases, with 16 bases between. Per germline, CDR1 MDHEN and CDR2 SYDVKM. The CDR3 runs to 18 residues. CDR3 in amino acids: CASSLWSEGYSNTGELFF. CDR3 sequence (DNA): TGTGCCAGCAGTTTATGGAGCGAGGGTTACAGTAACACCGGGGAGCTGTTTTTT.